This is a list of T cell receptor beta chains from one sample in a study of metastatic and nonmetastatic thyroid tumors. Using MiXCR, TCRdb re-called clones from the PCR reads. The sample consists of about 45,000 clones, roughly 3.9% of them appearing once. The sequenced sample consisted of blood. These receptors were collected from a female donor with papillary thyroid cancer or a benign thyroid nodule (not recorded which). Some clones in this sample may be carry-over from other donors' samples. Each CDR3 is given with its conserved first and last residue. D genes are given only for firm matches. Size is stated for part of the rows, as once, few or many counts, or as a class when the clone is expanded.

d_gene | len | j_gene | v_gene | abundance | CDR3aa | CDR3nt
NA | 12 | TRBJ1-2 | TRBV30 | many | CAWGRAYYGYTF | TGTGCCTGGGGCAGGGCTTACTATGGCTACACCTTC
TRBD1 | 16 | TRBJ1-2 | TRBV4-1 | NA | CASSTLPGQGAEGYTF | TGCGCCAGCAGCACCCTGCCGGGACAGGGGGCGGAGGGCTACACCTTC
NA | 15 | TRBJ2-3 | TRBV12-3/TRBV12-4 | few | CASSRIAAHTDTQYF | TGTGCCAGCAGCAGAATAGCAGCACACACAGATACGCAGTATTTT
NA | 12 | TRBJ2-1 | TRBV12-3/TRBV12-4 | many | CASSGLENEQFF | TGTGCCAGCAGTGGGCTAGAGAATGAGCAGTTCTTC
NA | 14 | TRBJ2-2 | TRBV3-1 | many | CASSQAVGSRELFF | TGTGCCAGCAGCCAAGCGGTGGGGTCGCGGGAGCTGTTTTTT
NA | 18 | TRBJ2-5 | TRBV27 | NA | CASIPLSLAEGEQETQYF | TGTGCCAGCATCCCCCTATCACTAGCAGAGGGGGAACAAGAGACCCAGTACTTC
NA | 17 | TRBJ1-5 | TRBV6-5 | many | CASSYSRPGQINQPQHF | TGTGCCAGCAGTTACTCCAGACCGGGACAAATCAATCAGCCCCAGCATTTT
TRBD1 | 14 | TRBJ1-2 | TRBV6-1 | few | CASRPDRGSYGYTF | TGTGCCAGCAGGCCGGACAGGGGATCCTATGGCTACACCTTC
NA | 15 | TRBJ2-5 | TRBV20-1 | many | CSAAPWDTNQETQYF | TGCAGTGCTGCCCCATGGGACACCAACCAAGAGACCCAGTACTTC
NA | 14 | TRBJ1-2 | TRBV2 | NA | CASSGYGANYGYTF | TGTGCCAGCAGTGGATACGGGGCTAACTATGGCTACACCTTC
NA | 11 | TRBJ2-7 | TRBV27 | many | CASSLHYEQYF | TGTGCCAGCAGTTTACACTACGAGCAGTACTTC
TRBD2 | 12 | TRBJ2-3 | TRBV28 | NA | CASSPPLAGQYF | TGTGCCAGCAGTCCCCCCCTAGCGGGGCAGTATTTT
NA | 15 | TRBJ2-1 | TRBV30 | many | CAWSVRLTGGNEQFF | TGTGCCTGGAGTGTACGGCTGACAGGAGGGAATGAGCAGTTCTTC
NA | 17 | TRBJ1-1 | TRBV11-3 | many | CASSFRPRTGPNTEAFF | TGTGCCAGCAGCTTTAGACCGCGGACGGGACCCAACACTGAAGCTTTCTTT
TRBD2 | 14 | TRBJ2-7 | TRBV20-1 | many | CSASRLAGIYEQYF | TGCAGTGCTTCTAGACTAGCGGGAATTTACGAGCAGTACTTC
NA | 17 | TRBJ2-2 | TRBV19 | few | CASSRKRVFANTGELFF | TGTGCCAGCAGCCGTAAAAGGGTCTTCGCGAACACCGGGGAGCTGTTTTTT
NA | 14 | TRBJ1-2 | TRBV2 | NA | CANKSGVGNYGYTF | TGTGCAAACAAGAGCGGGGTAGGGAACTATGGCTACACCTTC
TRBD2 | 17 | TRBJ2-2 | TRBV5-1 | few | CASSLTSGGANTGELFF | TGCGCCAGCAGCTTGACTAGCGGGGGGGCGAACACCGGGGAGCTGTTTTTT
NA | 16 | TRBJ1-1 | TRBV25-1 | NA | CASTILTIGDDTEAFF | TGTGCCAGCACCATACTCACCATAGGGGATGACACTGAAGCTTTCTTT
NA | 12 | TRBJ1-2 | TRBV10-2 | many | CASRQDAYGYTF | TGCGCCAGCCGGCAGGACGCCTATGGCTACACCTTC
NA | 14 | TRBJ2-2 | TRBV20-1 | once | CSAMSAERGGELFF | TGCAGTGCTATGTCAGCGGAAAGGGGCGGGGAGCTGTTTTTT
TRBD1 | 16 | TRBJ2-3 | TRBV19 | many | CASSIDGTGGYDTQYF | TGTGCCAGTAGTATAGACGGGACAGGGGGCTATGATACGCAGTATTTT
TRBD2 | 16 | TRBJ2-3 | TRBV25-1 | few | CASGGGDGGSTDTHYF | TGTGCCAGCGGTGGAGGAGACGGGGGGAGCACAGATACGCACTATTTT
NA | 14 | TRBJ1-6 | TRBV6-1 | NA | CASRPGTDNSPLHF | TGTGCCAGCAGACCCGGGACGGATAATTCACCCCTCCACTTT
NA | 11 | TRBJ2-3 | TRBV18 | many | CASSQGDTQYF | TGTGCCAGCTCACAGGGAGATACGCAGTATTTT
NA | 14 | TRBJ1-1 | TRBV19 | many | CASSITTGTTEAFF | TGTGCCAGTAGTATAACGACAGGCACCACTGAAGCTTTCTTT
NA | 13 | TRBJ1-5 | TRBV12-3/TRBV12-4 | many | CASSAGANKAQHF | TGTGCCAGCAGCGCCGGGGCCAATAAGGCCCAGCATTTT
NA | 15 | TRBJ2-2 | TRBV7-9 | NA | CASSLQGSNTGELFF | TGTGCCAGCAGCCTACAGGGATCGAACACCGGGGAGCTGTTTTTT
NA | 16 | TRBJ1-1 | TRBV6-2/TRBV6-3 | many | CASRQYRDRMNTEAFF | TGTGCCAGCAGGCAATACAGGGATCGAATGAACACTGAAGCTTTCTTT
TRBD2 | 13 | TRBJ2-7 | TRBV30 | many | CAWSRTSSYEQYF | TGTGCCTGGAGTAGGACTAGCTCCTACGAGCAGTACTTC
TRBD2 | 14 | TRBJ2-3 | TRBV9 | many | CASGGGTGTDTQYF | TGTGCCTCGGGGGGGGGGACCGGGACAGATACGCAGTATTTT
TRBD2 | 16 | TRBJ2-3 | TRBV27 | many | CASSHPAGGSINTQYF | TGTGCCAGCAGTCACCCAGCGGGAGGGAGTATAAATACGCAGTATTTT
NA | 12 | TRBJ1-1 | TRBV10-3 | NA | CAISARNTEAFF | TGTGCCATCAGCGCGAGAAACACTGAAGCTTTCTTT
NA | 13 | TRBJ2-7 | TRBV20-1 | few | CSAADSGTYEQYF | TGCAGTGCCGCTGATTCAGGCACCTACGAGCAGTACTTC
TRBD2 | 16 | TRBJ2-7 | TRBV6-1 | few | CASSGAGGGAVYEQYF | TGTGCCAGCAGTGGAGCCGGCGGGGGGGCTGTCTACGAGCAGTACTTC
NA | 12 | TRBJ1-1 | TRBV20-1 | many | CSASETNTEAFF | TGCAGTGCTAGCGAGACGAACACTGAAGCTTTCTTT
TRBD2 | 16 | TRBJ2-2 | TRBV7-9 | many | CASSMTLAGSTGELFF | TGTGCCAGCAGCATGACACTAGCGGGATCCACCGGGGAGCTGTTTTTT
NA | 13 | TRBJ2-3 | TRBV27 | many | CASSLSRPDTQYF | TGTGCCAGCAGTTTATCGAGGCCAGATACGCAGTATTTT
TRBD2 | 15 | TRBJ2-2 | TRBV5-1 | many | CASSSTSVRTGELFF | TGCGCCAGCAGCTCGACTAGCGTTCGAACCGGGGAGCTGTTTTTT
NA | 14 | TRBJ1-1 | TRBV20-1 | many | CSAVKGGLNTEAFF | TGCAGTGCTGTGAAGGGGGGCCTTAACACTGAAGCTTTCTTT
NA | 14 | TRBJ2-3 | TRBV18 | many | CASSPTHTDDTQYF | TGTGCCAGCTCACCGACCCATACAGATGATACGCAGTATTTT
TRBD1 | 13 | TRBJ1-3 | TRBV29-1 | many | CSVGQGTGNTIYF | TGCAGCGTCGGACAGGGCACTGGAAACACCATATATTTT
NA | 14 | TRBJ1-5 | TRBV20-1 | many | CSAYSPTGSQPQHF | TGCAGTGCTTACTCACCGACAGGTAGCCAGCCCCAGCATTTT